The 16 T cell receptor beta chains reported below all come from one sample, sequenced in a study of cytomegalovirus exposure and HLA in healthy donors. Profiling relied on immunoSEQ multiplex PCR, and the TCRdb table lists in-frame clones only, not all of them. The table has 150,000 to 200,000 clones, roughly 95% seen once. The sequencing input was PBMCs. These receptors were obtained from a woman aged 18 to 35 in good health and CMV-seronegative.

The rearrangement links TRBV7-9 to TRBJ1-1, with 8 positions matching TRBD1. The V gene's germline CDR1 is SEHNR and CDR2 FQNEAQ (reference sequence). This CDR3 spans 14 amino acids. V lost 1 base, J lost 6 bases, and 4 bases stayed unmatched. The CDR3 loop is CASSLDRGYAEAFF. CDR3 nucleotides: TGTGCCAGCAGCTTAGACAGGGGGTATGCTGAAGCTTTCTTT.

The chain employs TRBV7-2 and TRBJ1-6; 10 nucleotides line up with TRBD1. The CDR3 spans 15 residues. CDR1 is SGHTA and CDR2 is FQGNSA in the germline V gene. J lost 9 bases, V lost 5 bases, and 7 bases had no gene match. CDR3 in amino acids: CASSKSWTGGSPLHF. In DNA, the CDR3 is TGTGCCAGCAGCAAAAGTTGGACAGGGGGTTCACCCCTCCACTTT.

The V gene is TRBV4-3, the J gene TRBJ1-6; tentative D call: TRBD1 (5 bases). Deletions cut 0 bases from V and 10 bases from J, with 16 bases between. The CDR3 loop spans 16 amino acids. Looked up from germline, CDR1 is LGHNA and CDR2 is YSLEER. The CDR3 DNA reads as TGCGCCAGCAGCCAAGAGGGTCGGCGGGGGAGCTCACCCCTCCACTTT. Translating it yields CASSQEGRRGSSPLHF.

The chain joins TRBV13 to TRBJ1-2; D is ambiguous. Germline loops: CDR1 PRHDT, CDR2 FYEKMQ (reference sequence). Trimming took 8 bases from V and 4 from J, leaving 14 bases between them. This CDR3 spans 13 amino acids. The CDR3 nucleotides are TGTGCCAGCGGAGGCGGCAATTCCTATGGCTACACCTTC. This codes for CASGGGNSYGYTF. The entire variable domain, with the rest obtained from reference TRBV13 and TRBJ1-2, is as follows: AAGVIQSPRHLIKEKRETATLKCYPIPRHDTVYWYQQGPGQDPQFLISFYEKMQSDKGSIPDRFSAQQFSDYHSELNMSSLELGDSALYFCASGGGNSYGYTFGSGTRLTVV.

This clone appeared a few times. This chain uses TRBV25-1 with TRBJ2-1; D is possibly TRBD1 (5 bases). The CDR3 spans 12 residues. CDR1 and CDR2 (germline): MGHDK, SYGVNS. The ends were cut back, 6 bases at V and 8 bases at J, with 11 bases in the middle. The CDR3 spells CASSSGKDEQFF. CDR3 coding DNA: TGTGCCAGCAGCTCAGGGAAGGATGAGCAGTTCTTC.

The V and J genes are TRBV7-9 and TRBJ2-7; D is ambiguous. The CDR3 runs 16 residues. The V gene lost 1 base and the J gene lost 2 bases, with 15 bases spanning the gap. Germline V gene sequence: CDR1 SEHNR, CDR2 FQNEAQ (reference sequence). CDR3 in amino acids: CASSLVRLADPYEQYF. The CDR3 DNA sequence: TGTGCCAGCAGCTTAGTTCGTTTGGCAGATCCCTACGAGCAGTACTTC.

The chain combines TRBV11-2 with TRBJ2-2; 8 bases agree with TRBD1. V shed 5 bases and J 0 bases; nucleotides not matched to a gene: 5. The germline V gene encodes CDR1 SGHAT and CDR2 FQNNGV. The CDR3 has 16 residues. The CDR3 loop reads CASSTYRGSNTGELFF. In nucleotides, the CDR3 is TGTGCCAGCAGCACGTACAGGGGGTCGAACACCGGGGAGCTGTTTTTT.

The V call is TRBV5-8, the J call TRBJ2-2; D uncertain. V lost 4 bases, J lost 9 bases, and 7 bases lay in between. Germline lookup yields CDR1 SGHTS and CDR2 YDEGEE. The CDR3 contains 11 residues. The CDR3 here is CASSPGWELFF. CDR3 nucleotides: TGTGCCAGCAGCCCCGGTTGGGAGCTGTTTTTT.

The chain is built from TRBV7-3 and TRBJ1-1; D call uncertain. The CDR3 is 13 amino acids. Germline lookup yields CDR1 SGHTA and CDR2 FQGTGA. Trimming took off 8 bases at V and 0 bases at J, with 10 bases between the two ends. CDR3 bases: TGTGCCAGCCAAAGGGAGTTGAACACTGAAGCTTTCTTT. Translating it yields CASQRELNTEAFF. The whole variable domain, filled in from reference TRBV7-3 and TRBJ1-1, reads GAGVSQTPSNKVTEKGKYVELRCDPISGHTALYWYRQSLGQGPEFLIYFQGTGAADDSGLPNDRFFAVRPEGSVSTLKIQRTERGDSAVYLCASQRELNTEAFFGQGTRLTVV.

This rearrangement joins TRBV16 to TRBJ1-3, with a weak D call TRBD1 (5 bases). The CDR3 totals 13 residues. Per germline, CDR1 KGHSY and CDR2 FQNENV. The V end was cut by 4 bases, the J end by 4 bases, with 8 bases between. The CDR3 loop is CASSPRQGNTIYF. CDR3 DNA sequence: TGTGCCAGCAGCCCCCGACAGGGAAACACCATATATTTT.

The chain links TRBV4-3 to TRBJ1-4; no firm D call. CDR3 size: 15 residues. Trimming cost V 0 bases and J 2 bases, with 7 bases left between them. The V gene's germline CDR1 is LGHNA and CDR2 YSLEER. The CDR3 loop is CASSQERGTNEKLFF. The CDR3 DNA follows: TGCGCCAGCAGCCAAGAGCGGGGTACTAATGAAAAACTGTTTTTT.

CDR3 in DNA: TGTGCCAGCAGTTACTCGACCAAAGGGGTCGAGCAGTACTTC. This codes for CASSYSTKGVEQYF. The chain employs TRBV6-5 and TRBJ2-7; weak D call: TRBD1 (5 bases). The germline V and J ends were trimmed by 0 bases and 6 bases, with 12 bases remaining between them. Germline V lookup: CDR1 MNHEY, CDR2 SVGAGI. The CDR3 length is 14 residues.

The chain carries TRBV15 and TRBJ1-1, with D perhaps TRBD1 (6 bases). The V and J ends lost 8 bases and 4 bases respectively, with 17 bases between them. This CDR3 has 14 amino acids. The germline CDR1 and CDR2 sequences are LNHNV and YYDKDF (reference sequence). This CDR3 reads CATQRQVQGTEAFF. CDR3 coding DNA: TGTGCCACCCAGAGACAGGTCCAGGGCACTGAAGCTTTCTTT.

This rearrangement joins TRBV5-4 to TRBJ1-2; no reliable D call. Trimming shortened V by 4 bases and J by 2 bases, and 15 bases separated the two germline ends. CDR3 size: 15 residues. Per the germline V gene, CDR1 is SGHNT and CDR2 is YYREEE (reference sequence). CDR3: CASSPSHGLNYGYTF. The CDR3, as DNA: TGTGCCAGCAGCCCAAGCCACGGTCTCAACTATGGCTACACCTTC.

The V and J genes are TRBV7-8 and TRBJ2-7; 9 positions match TRBD1. Looked up from germline, CDR1 is SGHVS and CDR2 is FQNEAQ. J gave up 3 bases and V 5 bases, and 8 bases lay outside the gene matches. The CDR3 consists of 15 residues. The CDR3 reads CASSPRDRVFYEQYF. CDR3 DNA: TGTGCCAGCAGCCCACGGGACAGGGTCTTCTACGAGCAGTACTTC.

This chain uses TRBV7-2 with TRBJ1-4, with 7 bases identical to TRBD1. J lost 11 bases, V lost 1 base, and 7 bases had no gene match. Germline assignment: CDR1 SGHTA and CDR2 FQGNSA. This CDR3 spans 14 amino acids. The CDR3: CASSLGKQGSKLFF. DNA for the CDR3: TGTGCCAGCAGCTTAGGAAAACAGGGGAGCAAACTGTTTTTT.